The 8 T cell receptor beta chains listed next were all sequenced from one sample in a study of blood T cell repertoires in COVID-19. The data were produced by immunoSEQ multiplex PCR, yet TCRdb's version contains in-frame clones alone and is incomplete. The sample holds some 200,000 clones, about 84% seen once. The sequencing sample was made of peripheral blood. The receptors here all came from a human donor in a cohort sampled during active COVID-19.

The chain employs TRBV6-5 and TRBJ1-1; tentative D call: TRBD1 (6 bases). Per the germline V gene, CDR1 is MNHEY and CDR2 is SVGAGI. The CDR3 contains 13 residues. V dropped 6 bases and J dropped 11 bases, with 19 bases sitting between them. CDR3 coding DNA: TGTGCCAGCAGGACACCCTCCCAGGGGTGGGCTTTCTTT. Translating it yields CASRTPSQGWAFF.

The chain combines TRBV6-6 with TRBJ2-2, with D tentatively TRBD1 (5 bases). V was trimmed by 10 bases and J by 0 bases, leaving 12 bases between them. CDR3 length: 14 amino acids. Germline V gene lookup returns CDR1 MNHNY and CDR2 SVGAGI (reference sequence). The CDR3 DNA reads TGTGCCACCTCCAGGGCTACGAACACCGGGGAGCTGTTTTTT. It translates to CATSRATNTGELFF.

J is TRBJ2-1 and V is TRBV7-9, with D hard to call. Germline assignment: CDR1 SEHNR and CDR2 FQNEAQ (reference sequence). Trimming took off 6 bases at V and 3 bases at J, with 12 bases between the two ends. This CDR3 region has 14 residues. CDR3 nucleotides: TGTGCCAGCAGTATGGGTCTAGACTACAATGAGCAGTTCTTC. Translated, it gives CASSMGLDYNEQFF.

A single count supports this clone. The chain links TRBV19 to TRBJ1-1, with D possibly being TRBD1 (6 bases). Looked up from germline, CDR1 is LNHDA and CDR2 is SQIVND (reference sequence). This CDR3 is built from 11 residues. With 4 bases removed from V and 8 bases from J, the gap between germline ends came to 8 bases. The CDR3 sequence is CASSKGQEAFF. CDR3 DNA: TGTGCCAGTAGTAAAGGACAGGAAGCTTTCTTT.

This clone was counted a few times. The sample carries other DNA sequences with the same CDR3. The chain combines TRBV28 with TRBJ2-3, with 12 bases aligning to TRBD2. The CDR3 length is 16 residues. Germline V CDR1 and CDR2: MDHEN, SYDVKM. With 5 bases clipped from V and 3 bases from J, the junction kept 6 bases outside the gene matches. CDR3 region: CASSPWTSGKTDTQYF. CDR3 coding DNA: TGTGCCAGCAGTCCCTGGACTAGCGGGAAAACAGATACGCAGTATTTT.

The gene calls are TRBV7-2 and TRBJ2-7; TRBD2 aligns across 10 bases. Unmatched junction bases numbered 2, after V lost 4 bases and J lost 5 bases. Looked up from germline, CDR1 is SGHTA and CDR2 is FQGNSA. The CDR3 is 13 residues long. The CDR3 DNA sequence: TGTGCCAGCAGCTCGGGACTAGCGAACGAGCAGTACTTC. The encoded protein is CASSSGLANEQYF.

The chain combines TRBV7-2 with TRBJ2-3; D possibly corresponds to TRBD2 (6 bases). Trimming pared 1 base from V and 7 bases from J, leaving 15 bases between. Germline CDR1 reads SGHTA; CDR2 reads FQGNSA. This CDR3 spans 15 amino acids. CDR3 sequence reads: CASSLEGGIFNTQYF. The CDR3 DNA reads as TGTGCCAGCAGCTTAGAAGGCGGGATCTTTAATACGCAGTATTTT.

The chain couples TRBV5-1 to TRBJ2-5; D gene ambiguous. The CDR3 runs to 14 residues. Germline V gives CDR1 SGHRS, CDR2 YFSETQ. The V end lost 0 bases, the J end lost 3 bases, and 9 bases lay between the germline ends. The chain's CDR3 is CASSLGSVKETQYF. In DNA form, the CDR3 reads TGCGCCAGCAGCTTGGGTTCAGTGAAAGAGACCCAGTACTTC.